This T cell receptor (beta chain) was profiled in a study of blood T cell repertoires in COVID-19. Background on the study: COVID-19 samples, acute and convalescent, were from the United States, Italy and Spain. From T cells, B-cell-depleted T cells, or PBMCs came the material, which was cDNA or gDNA.

Germline values: CDR1 MNHEY, CDR2 SVGAGI. Trimming removed 8 bases from V and 3 bases from J, with 13 bases in between. The CDR3 extends over 13 amino acids. This clone was counted once. Authors' analysis steps: Estimates of nucleated cell counts were drawn from the amplification of reference gene primers. The repertoire was sequenced with immunoSEQ multiplex PCR; TCRdb's copy has only in-frame clones and lacks some. That table supplies the V and J calls and clone size; D and trimming were determined from the DNA. Of about 120,000 clones in the sample, more than 75% were seen once. The sequencing input was peripheral blood. The chain carries TRBV6-5 and TRBJ1-1; D possibly corresponds to TRBD1 (5 bases). The sequence came from a woman in her seventies with acute or convalescent COVID-19. Here the CDR3 DNA reads TGTGCCAGCGGGAAGGGGTCTGACACTGAAGCTTTCTTT. It specifies CASGKGSDTEAFF.